This paragraph reports one T cell receptor (beta chain). Its antigen is undetermined. Primers: 60 Vbeta forward and 13 Jbeta reverse. Only in-frame clones appear in the TCRdb table, and some are missing; sequencing was by immunoSEQ multiplex PCR. The profile covers 200,000 or so clones, with about 86% appearing a single time and approximately 2% taken by the ten largest. The CDR3 extends over 15 amino acids. Germline V CDR1 and CDR2: SGDLS, YYNGEE. V was trimmed by 7 bases and J by 0 bases, leaving 15 bases between them. The record originates from a study of cytomegalovirus exposure and HLA in healthy donors. Study-level points and caveats: In presence/absence analyses, roughly uniform sequencing depth across donors was assumed.

This TCR came from a woman aged 18-29 years in good health and CMV-seropositive. Specimen: PBMCs. V usage is TRBV9 and J usage is TRBJ2-3; D possibly corresponds to TRBD2 (6 bases). DNA of the CDR3: TGTGCCAGCTCCGCGGGGCCCCTCAGCACAGATACGCAGTATTTT. Translation: CASSAGPLSTDTQYF.